This T cell receptor (beta chain) was identified in a study of shared clonotypes between healthy human individuals. About the research overall: Aged 18 to 49, the donors were a couple of women and a few men. General observations from the study: Sharing of clonotypes among donors was expected to vary with sequencing depth.

For this clone: Its antigen is undetermined.

Germline V gives CDR1 SGHDT, CDR2 YYEEEE. The V end was cut by 4 bases, the J end by 2 bases, with 7 bases between. The CDR3 sequence is 13 residues long. CD45RO-negative cells were positively selected for CCR7, leaving out terminally differentiated effector memory CD45RA+ cells. Original analysis: Filtering differed, since immunoSEQ gave only junction sequences and no quality scores. Using immunoSEQ multiplex PCR, the repertoire was profiled, and TCRdb retains in-frame clones only, with some absent. The DNA gave D and trimming, while V, J and clone size come from that table. The table lists roughly 850,000 clones, 96% of them singletons.

The chain employs TRBV5-6 and TRBJ2-1; D gene uncertain. The TCR sequence derives from a man aged 30 to 39 in good health. Source material: naive CD8+ T cells sorted from blood. Here the CDR3 reads CASSRHAYNEQFF. CDR3 DNA: TGTGCCAGCAGCCGACACGCCTACAATGAGCAGTTCTTC.